This T cell receptor (beta chain) emerged from a study of blood T cell repertoires in COVID-19. Study background: Sources were T cells, B-cell-depleted T cells, or PBMCs; the material itself was cDNA or gDNA.

This CDR3 spans 17 amino acids. As originally analysed: The assay estimated nucleated cells by amplifying reference gene primers. Using immunoSEQ multiplex PCR, the repertoire was profiled, and TCRdb retains in-frame clones only, with some absent. V and J calls and clone size come straight from that table; D and trimming were deduced from the DNA. The data show under 150,000 clones, with approximately 86% seen just once and about 3.2% held by the top ten. Sequencing input: peripheral blood. The V gene is TRBV21-1, the J gene TRBJ2-5; the D segment call TRBD1 is taken from the table without a DNA check. TRBV21-1 corresponds to a pseudogene. The TCR sequence derives from a woman in her forties with active or convalescent COVID-19. CDR3 amino acids: CASSKEVRKGLQETQYF. DNA of the CDR3: TGTGCCAGCAGCAAAGAAGTCAGGAAGGGGCTTCAAGAGACCCAGTACTTC.